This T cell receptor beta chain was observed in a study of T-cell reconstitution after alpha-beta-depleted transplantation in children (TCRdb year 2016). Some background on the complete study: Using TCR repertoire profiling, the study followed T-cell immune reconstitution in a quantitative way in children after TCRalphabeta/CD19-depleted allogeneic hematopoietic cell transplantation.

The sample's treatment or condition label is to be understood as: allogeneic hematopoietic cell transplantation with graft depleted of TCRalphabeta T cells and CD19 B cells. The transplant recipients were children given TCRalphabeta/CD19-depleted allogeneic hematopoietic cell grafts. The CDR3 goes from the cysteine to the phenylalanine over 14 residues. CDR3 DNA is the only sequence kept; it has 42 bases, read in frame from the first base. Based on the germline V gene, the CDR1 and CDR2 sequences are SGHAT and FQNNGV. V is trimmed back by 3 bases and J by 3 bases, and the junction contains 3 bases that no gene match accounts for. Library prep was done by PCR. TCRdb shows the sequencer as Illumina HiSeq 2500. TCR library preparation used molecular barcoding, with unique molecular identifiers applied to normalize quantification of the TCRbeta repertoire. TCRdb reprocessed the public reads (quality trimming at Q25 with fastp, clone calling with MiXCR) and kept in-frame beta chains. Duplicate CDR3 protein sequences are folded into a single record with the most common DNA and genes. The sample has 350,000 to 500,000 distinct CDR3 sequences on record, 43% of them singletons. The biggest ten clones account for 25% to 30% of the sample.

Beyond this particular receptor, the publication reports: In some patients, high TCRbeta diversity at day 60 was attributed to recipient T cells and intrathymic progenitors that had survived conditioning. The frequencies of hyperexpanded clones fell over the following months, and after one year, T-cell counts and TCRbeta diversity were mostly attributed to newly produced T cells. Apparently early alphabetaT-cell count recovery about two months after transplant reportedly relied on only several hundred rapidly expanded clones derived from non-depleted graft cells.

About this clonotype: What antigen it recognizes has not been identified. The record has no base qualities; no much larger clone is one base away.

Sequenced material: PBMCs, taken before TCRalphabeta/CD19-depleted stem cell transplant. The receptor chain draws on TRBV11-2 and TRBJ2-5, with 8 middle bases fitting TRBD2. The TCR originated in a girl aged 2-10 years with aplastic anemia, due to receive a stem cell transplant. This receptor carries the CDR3 CASSFFGGEETQYF. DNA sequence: TGTGCCAGCAGCTTCTTCGGGGGGGAAGAGACCCAGTACTTC.